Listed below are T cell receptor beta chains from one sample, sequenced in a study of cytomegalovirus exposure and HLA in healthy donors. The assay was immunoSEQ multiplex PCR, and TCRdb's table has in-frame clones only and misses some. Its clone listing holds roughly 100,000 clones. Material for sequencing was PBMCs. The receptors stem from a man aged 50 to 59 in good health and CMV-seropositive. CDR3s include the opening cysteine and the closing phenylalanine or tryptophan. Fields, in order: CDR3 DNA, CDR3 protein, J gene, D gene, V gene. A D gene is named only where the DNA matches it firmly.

TGTGCCACCAGCATCACTAGGGAGAAAAGTTACGAGCAGTACTTC CATSITREKSYEQYF TRBJ2-7 NA TRBV15
TGTGCCAGCAGCTTGGACTCGACAGGTCCCTACGAGCAGTACTTC CASSLDSTGPYEQYF TRBJ2-7 NA TRBV5-6
TGTGCCAGCAGTTCCCAGCCGGAGAACTATGGCTACACCTTC CASSSQPENYGYTF TRBJ1-2 NA TRBV28
TGTGCCAGTAGAAGGACTAGCGGGAGCTCCTACAATGAGCAGTTCTTC CASRRTSGSSYNEQFF TRBJ2-1 TRBD2 TRBV19
TGTGCCAGCACCCGGACAGGGTGGAACACTGAAGCTTTCTTT CASTRTGWNTEAFF TRBJ1-1 TRBD1 TRBV2
TGTGCCAGCAGTGAAGGGCAGGGGTTAGCCAAAAACATTCAGTACTTC CASSEGQGLAKNIQYF TRBJ2-4 NA TRBV6-1
TGTGCCACCAGCAGAGGGACTAGCGCGCGGGGCACAGATACGCAGTATTTT CATSRGTSARGTDTQYF TRBJ2-3 TRBD2 TRBV15
TGTGCCAGCTCGGACAGGGGAGGCTACACCTTC CASSDRGGYTF TRBJ1-2 TRBD1 TRBV18
TGCGCCAGCAGCACGGGACAGCGCACAGATACGCAGTATTTT CASSTGQRTDTQYF TRBJ2-3 TRBD1 TRBV5-1
TGTGCCAGCAGTCGTGCGGGACTTAACAATGAGCAGTTCTTC CASSRAGLNNEQFF TRBJ2-1 NA TRBV25-1
TGTGCCAGCAGTTCAGGGAATGGCTACACCTTC CASSSGNGYTF TRBJ1-2 NA TRBV6-4
TGTGCCAGCAGCCATGCAGGGGCAGATACGCAGTATTTT CASSHAGADTQYF TRBJ2-3 NA TRBV4-2
TGCGCCAGCAGCCAAGGGGACAGGGTCAACTATGGCTACACCTTC CASSQGDRVNYGYTF TRBJ1-2 TRBD1 TRBV4-1
TGTGCCAGCAGCCCCGCTAGCGGCGCCAATGAGCAGTTCTTC CASSPASGANEQFF TRBJ2-1 TRBD2 TRBV27
TGTGCCAGCAGCTTCGGACTAGCCCGTAGCACAGATACGCAGTATTTT CASSFGLARSTDTQYF TRBJ2-3 TRBD2 TRBV7-3
TGTGCCAGCTCTCCGGGACTAGCGGGAGTGCACGAGCAGTACTTC CASSPGLAGVHEQYF TRBJ2-7 TRBD2 TRBV18
TGTGCCACCAGACAGGGTAACTCGCGCACTGAAGCTTTCTTT CATRQGNSRTEAFF TRBJ1-1 TRBD1 TRBV6-1
TGTGCCAGCAGCGCCTGGGGCGGATCCACAGATACGCAGTATTTT CASSAWGGSTDTQYF TRBJ2-3 NA TRBV7-3
TGTGCCAGCAGCTTAGGGCCGGGACAGGATTCTACGCAGTATTTT CASSLGPGQDSTQYF TRBJ2-3 TRBD1 TRBV7-6
TGTGCCAGCAGTTTAGGGAGGACTAGCGGGAAGTATGAGCAGTTCTTC CASSLGRTSGKYEQFF TRBJ2-1 TRBD2 TRBV27
TGTGCCTGGAGTGGAACTAGCGCCTTTCACATTCAGTACTTC CAWSGTSAFHIQYF TRBJ2-4 TRBD2 TRBV30
TGTGCCAGCAGTGAGAGCGCGGGACGTGGCTACAATGAGCAGTTCTTC CASSESAGRGYNEQFF TRBJ2-1 NA TRBV25-1
TGTGCCTGGGCTTATGGAGGGGGCAGGGAGACCCAGTACTTC CAWAYGGGRETQYF TRBJ2-5 NA TRBV30
TGTGCCAGCCGGCGGGGCGGAAATGAGCAGTTCTTC CASRRGGNEQFF TRBJ2-1 NA TRBV6-5
TGTGCCAGCAGTTATAGCCAGGGGTCTGGCTACACCTTC CASSYSQGSGYTF TRBJ1-2 NA TRBV28
TGTGCCAGCAGTGACCTGTGGGGCGGTTGGCAGTACTTC CASSDLWGGWQYF TRBJ2-7 NA TRBV2
TGTGCCAGCTCCCGGAGGGGCCCAGGAGGCTACTATGGCTACACCTTC CASSRRGPGGYYGYTF TRBJ1-2 NA TRBV7-9
TGCGCCAGCAGCCAAACTAGCGCCCAAGAGACCCAGTACTTC CASSQTSAQETQYF TRBJ2-5 TRBD2 TRBV4-1
TGTGCCAGCAGTGAAACAGGGGGTGGCCAGCCCCAGCATTTT CASSETGGGQPQHF TRBJ1-5 TRBD1 TRBV25-1
TGTGCCAGCAGCTTATCTCCCCTGAGCTACGAGCAGTACTTC CASSLSPLSYEQYF TRBJ2-7 NA TRBV11-3
TGTGCCAGCAGCTTATTGAGCGCCAGCTCCTACGAGCAGTACTTC CASSLLSASSYEQYF TRBJ2-7 NA TRBV11-3
TGTGCCAGCAGCTTTGCGCGCAATGAGCAGTTCTTC CASSFARNEQFF TRBJ2-1 NA TRBV11-3
TGTGCTAGTGGTTTGTTAACATGGGCTGCAGACTATGGCTACACCTTC CASGLLTWAADYGYTF TRBJ1-2 NA TRBV12-5
TGCGCCAGCAGCCCGTCGGTTTCGGGTACGCAGTATTTT CASSPSVSGTQYF TRBJ2-3 NA TRBV5-1
TGTGCCAGCAGCTTAGTGAGGACAGGAATCTATGGCTACACCTTC CASSLVRTGIYGYTF TRBJ1-2 TRBD1 TRBV7-2
TGTGCCAGCAGCTTGATTCCTCCCGGGGGGATGACTGAAGCTTTCTTT CASSLIPPGGMTEAFF TRBJ1-1 NA TRBV5-6
TGTGCCAGCAGTATATCCGGGACAGGGAGAGGTGGCTACACCTTC CASSISGTGRGGYTF TRBJ1-2 TRBD1 TRBV2